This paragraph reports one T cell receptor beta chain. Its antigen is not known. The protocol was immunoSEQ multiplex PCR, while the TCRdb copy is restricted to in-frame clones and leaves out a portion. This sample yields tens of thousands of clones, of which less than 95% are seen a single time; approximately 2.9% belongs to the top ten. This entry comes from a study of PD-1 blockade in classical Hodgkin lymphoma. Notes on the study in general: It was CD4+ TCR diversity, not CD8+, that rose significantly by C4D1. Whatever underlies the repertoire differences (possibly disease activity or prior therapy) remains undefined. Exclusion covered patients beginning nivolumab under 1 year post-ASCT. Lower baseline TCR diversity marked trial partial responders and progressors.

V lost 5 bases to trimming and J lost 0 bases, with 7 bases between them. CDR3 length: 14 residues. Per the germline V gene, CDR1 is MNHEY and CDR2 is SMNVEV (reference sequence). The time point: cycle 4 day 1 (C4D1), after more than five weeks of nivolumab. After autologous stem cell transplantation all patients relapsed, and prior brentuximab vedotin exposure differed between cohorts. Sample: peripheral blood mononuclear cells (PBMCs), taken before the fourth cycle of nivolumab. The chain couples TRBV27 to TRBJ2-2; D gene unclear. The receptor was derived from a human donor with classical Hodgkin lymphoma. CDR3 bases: TGTGCCAGCAGTGAAACGTCGAACACCGGGGAGCTGTTTTTT. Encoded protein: CASSETSNTGELFF.